What follows are 27 T cell receptor beta chains derived from one specimen sequenced in a study of T cell repertoires in cytomegalovirus infection. Their specific antigens are unknown. Each CDR3 protein gets one entry after TCRdb re-called the reads with MiXCR. The table includes about 900,000 distinct CDR3 sequences, around 31% detected once. The sample in question was cultured CD8+ T cells from PBMCs, obtained from culture after CMV antigen stimulation. The receptors shown here come from a human donor in good health (CMV status not recorded). Some clones in this sample may be carry-over from other donors' samples.

This chain uses TRBV12-3 or TRBV12-4 with TRBJ2-5; 7 bases are shared with TRBD2. CDR3 size: 15 residues. V was pared by 6 bases and J by 0 bases, with 7 bases of the junction left unmatched. The CDR3 region has the DNA TGTGCCAGCAGCCCTTGGGGGACTAACCAAGAGACCCAGTACTTC. Translating it yields CASSPWGTNQETQYF.

A few counts support this clonotype. This chain joins TRBV27 and TRBJ2-1; the match to TRBD1 covers 8 bases. The CDR3 loop spans 16 amino acids. The germline CDR1 and CDR2 sequences are MNHEY and SMNVEV (reference sequence). V shed 1 base, J shed 8 bases, and the junction held 10 bases outside the gene matches. CDR3: CASSLFGTGFSYEQFF. The CDR3 DNA reads TGTGCCAGCAGTTTATTTGGGACAGGATTCTCCTATGAGCAGTTCTTC.

Turning to this clonotype: A junction boundary mismatches the germline segment, possibly from a read error. This rearrangement joins TRBV6-6 to TRBJ2-2, with TRBD2 matching 8 bases. The V gene's germline CDR1 is MNHNY and CDR2 SVGAGI (reference sequence). This CDR3 is 17 amino acids long. Written as DNA, the CDR3 is TGTGCCAACAGTTACGGGGGGGTCCTAATGGAGACCGGGGAGCTGTTTTTT. This sequence encodes CANSYGGVLMETGELFF.

This clonotype was counted many times. The chain links TRBV7-2 to TRBJ1-2; tentative D call: TRBD1 (5 bases). The germline V and J ends were trimmed by 1 base and 7 bases, with 10 bases remaining between them. Germline CDR1 reads SGHTA; CDR2 reads FQGNSA. The CDR3 extends over 13 amino acids. The CDR3 loop is CASSLGLGGGYTF. The CDR3 DNA follows: TGTGCCAGCAGCTTAGGGCTTGGGGGTGGCTACACCTTC.

V and J are TRBV4-2 and TRBJ2-1, with 8 nucleotides matching TRBD2. Per germline, CDR1 LGHNA and CDR2 YNFKEQ. The CDR3 has 16 residues. Trimming took 0 bases from V and 8 from J; bases not matched to a gene: 9. The CDR3 sequence: CASSQEGRLAGDEQFF. DNA of the CDR3: TGTGCCAGCAGCCAAGAGGGCCGGCTAGCGGGTGATGAGCAGTTCTTC.

The genes are TRBV29-1 and TRBJ2-1, with TRBD1 as a possible D gene (5 bases). V was shortened by 8 bases and J by 6 bases, with 14 bases between the two germline ends. Germline values: CDR1 SQVTM, CDR2 ANQGSEA. This CDR3 region has 12 residues. Here the CDR3 DNA reads TGCAGCCGTCTGGGGCCGTCCAATGAGCAGTTCTTC. The encoded protein is CSRLGPSNEQFF.

V gene TRBV14 combines with J gene TRBJ1-1; D is unresolved. CDR1 SGHDN and CDR2 FVKESK come from the germline V gene. The CDR3 is 12 amino acids. Deletions cut 1 base from V and 9 bases from J, with 9 bases between. This CDR3 reads CASSQGLRQAFF. The CDR3 DNA follows: TGTGCCAGCAGCCAAGGATTGCGCCAAGCTTTCTTT.

The rearrangement links TRBV6-5 to TRBJ2-5; TRBD2 aligns across 8 bases. This CDR3 comprises 17 residues. Germline V CDR1 and CDR2: MNHEY, SVGAGI. V trimming: 3 bases; J trimming: 5 bases; junction bases outside the gene matches: 14. CDR3 protein: CASSYGIAGFPGETQYF. The CDR3 DNA is TGTGCCAGCAGTTATGGGATAGCGGGGTTCCCAGGGGAGACCCAGTACTTC.

In its sample, this clonotype was seen many times. CDR3 sequence (DNA): TGTGCCAGCAGGAATCGGACGGCACCGAACACCGGGGAGCTGTTTTTT. It yields the protein CASRNRTAPNTGELFF. J is TRBJ2-2 and V is TRBV7-9; D is uncertain. The length of the CDR3 is 16 residues. Trimming pared 6 bases from V and 0 bases from J, leaving 14 bases between. The germline gives CDR1 SEHNR, CDR2 FQNEAQ (reference sequence).

The chain is built from TRBV19 and TRBJ1-2; no clear D. The CDR3 spans 12 residues. The ends were cut back, 4 bases at V and 8 bases at J, with 11 bases in the middle. Germline CDR1 and CDR2: LNHDA and SQIVND (reference sequence). The CDR3 reads CASSKGTGGYTF. The CDR3 DNA follows: TGTGCCAGTAGTAAGGGTACGGGCGGCTACACCTTC. Full variable domain (missing parts from reference TRBV19 and TRBJ1-2): DGGITQSPKYLFRKEGQNVTLSCEQNLNHDAMYWYRQDPGQGLRLIYYSQIVNDFQKGDIAEGYSVSREKKESFPLTVTSAQKNPTAFYLCASSKGTGGYTFGSGTRLTVV.

As to this clonotype: A much larger clone differs by one base, so this may be a read error. The V and J genes are TRBV4-1 and TRBJ2-3, with 9 positions matching TRBD2. From germline, CDR1 is MGHRA and CDR2 YSYEKL. The CDR3 runs 18 residues. CDR3 sequence (DNA): TGTGCCAGCAGCCGAGTGGTACTTGCGGGGGGGCTCACAGATACGCAGTATTTT. Its protein product is CASSRVVLAGGLTDTQYF.

The chain has TRBV19 and TRBJ2-7; D is perhaps TRBD1 or TRBD2 (5 bases each). Trimming left V 6 bases short and J 2 bases short, with 14 bases between. This CDR3 has 14 amino acids. Germline CDR1 and CDR2: LNHDA and SQIVND (reference sequence). CDR3 sequence: CASSPTGLPYEQYF. CDR3 nucleotide sequence: TGTGCCAGTAGCCCAACGGGGCTTCCCTACGAGCAGTACTTC.

This clonotype was detected only a few times. The chain uses TRBV7-9 and TRBJ2-5, with TRBD1 matching over 7 bases. With V trimmed by 4 bases and J by 5 bases, 10 bases remained unmatched. The germline V gene encodes CDR1 SEHNR and CDR2 FQNEAQ (reference sequence). CDR3 length: 15 amino acids. The CDR3 DNA reads as TGTGCCAGCAGCTCCGACAGGGAGAAGTGGGAGACCCAGTACTTC. It yields the protein CASSSDREKWETQYF.

This rearrangement joins TRBV11-1 to TRBJ2-5, with a weak D call TRBD2 (6 bases). Germline V gene sequence: CDR1 SGHAT, CDR2 FQDESV (reference sequence). V gave up 1 base and J gave up 7 bases, with 16 bases separating them. This CDR3 is built from 15 residues. This CDR3 reads CASSLEGGTVRTQYF. As DNA, the CDR3 is TGTGCCAGCAGCTTAGAGGGAGGCACCGTTCGGACCCAGTACTTC.

The table lists this clonotype with a few counts. The chain joins TRBV4-1 to TRBJ1-2; D is unclear. Germline V gene lookup returns CDR1 MGHRA and CDR2 YSYEKL. V lost 4 bases to trimming and J lost 8 bases, with 17 bases between them. The CDR3 runs 14 residues. The CDR3 loop reads CASSPTSDWKGYTF. The DNA of the CDR3 is TGCGCCAGCAGCCCAACGAGCGATTGGAAGGGCTACACCTTC.

The chain links TRBV6-2 or TRBV6-3 to TRBJ2-7; possible D gene TRBD1, 5 bases. Trimming shortened V by 6 bases and J by 6 bases, and 12 bases separated the two germline ends. Germline CDR1 and CDR2: MNHEY and SVGEGT. The CDR3 covers 12 residues. CDR3 coding DNA: TGTGCCAGCAGGTCAGGGTCCCTCGAGCAGTACGTC. Its protein is CASRSGSLEQYV.

The rearrangement links TRBV11-3 to TRBJ2-1; 9 bases are shared with TRBD2. The V and J ends lost 3 bases and 5 bases, in that order; junction bases with no gene match: 14. Germline assignment: CDR1 SGHNT and CDR2 YENEEA. The CDR3 has 18 residues. DNA for the CDR3: TGTGCCAGCAGCTTGTCAAATCGTGAGCGGGGGGCCGACAATGAGCAGTTCTTC. Translation gives CASSLSNRERGADNEQFF.

The table lists this clonotype with many counts. The genes are TRBV2 and TRBJ1-2; D is uncertain. V dropped 4 bases and J dropped 7 bases, with 4 bases sitting between them. Germline V gene data show CDR1 as SNHLY and CDR2 as FYNNEI. The CDR3 spans 10 residues. For the CDR3, the DNA is TGTGCCAGCAGTGTGGGTGGCTACACCTTC. This codes for CASSVGGYTF.

The J gene is TRBJ2-1, the V gene TRBV7-6; D remains unclear. This CDR3 has 13 residues. Trimming stripped 1 base from V and 4 bases from J, with 5 bases between. CDR1 and CDR2 (germline): SGHVS, FNYEAQ. The CDR3 DNA reads TGTGCCAGCAGCTTAGAGGCTTACAATGAGCAGTTCTTC. It codes for CASSLEAYNEQFF.

This chain uses TRBV19 with TRBJ1-1, with D uncertain. V lost 1 base and J lost 1, with 7 bases in between. Germline V CDR1 and CDR2: LNHDA, SQIVND (reference sequence). The CDR3 spans 14 residues. The CDR3 coding sequence is TGTGCCAGTAGTATAGTATTGCAGAACACTGAAGCTTTCTTT. This sequence encodes CASSIVLQNTEAFF.

This clonotype was seen more than once but under ten times. V gene TRBV14 combines with J gene TRBJ1-2; tentative D call: TRBD1 (6 bases). Germline V CDR1 and CDR2: SGHDN, FVKESK. The CDR3 totals 19 residues. Trimming removed 0 bases from V and 0 bases from J, with 20 bases in between. The CDR3 DNA follows: TGTGCCAGCAGCCAAGATAGGAAAGGGGGAATATATCCTAACTATGGCTACACCTTC. This translates into CASSQDRKGGIYPNYGYTF.

This clonotype showed up just a few times. This chain connects TRBV7-8 to TRBJ1-1, with TRBD1 as a possible D gene (6 bases). The germline CDR1 and CDR2 sequences are SGHVS and FQNEAQ. The length of the CDR3 is 16 residues. V was clipped by 1 base and J by 6 bases, with 18 bases between them. In DNA form, the CDR3 reads TGTGCCAGCAGCTTAGTAGGGGGGGGGGGCGAACCTGAAGCTTTCTTT. This encodes CASSLVGGGGEPEAFF.

The chain links TRBV27 to TRBJ2-2, with TRBD2 as a possible D gene (5 bases). The germline V and J ends were trimmed by 3 bases and 6 bases, with 11 bases remaining between them. The CDR3 runs to 14 residues. Germline V gives CDR1 MNHEY, CDR2 SMNVEV (reference sequence). The CDR3 DNA reads as TGTGCCAGCAGTTTTGGCGGGTCGGCCGGGGAGCTGTTTTTT. Translation: CASSFGGSAGELFF.

This clonotype has only a few counts. CDR3 amino acids: CASSNGVGGAFTGELFF. CDR3 DNA sequence: TGTGCCAGCAGCAACGGGGTAGGGGGCGCTTTCACCGGGGAGCTGTTTTTT. V is TRBV7-8 and J is TRBJ2-2; TRBD1 aligns across 7 bases. CDR3 length equals 17 residues. Germline CDR1 is SGHVS and CDR2 is FQNEAQ. J lost 4 bases, V lost 5 bases, and 13 bases had no gene match.

This clonotype was found a few times. This sequence joins TRBV12-3 or TRBV12-4 and TRBJ1-5; D may be TRBD1 (6 bases). V lost 4 bases and J lost 5, with 18 bases in between. This CDR3 spans 16 amino acids. CDR3 nucleotide sequence: TGTGCCAGCAGTTCCCACAGGGTGAGTCTGGATCAGCCCCAGCATTTT. Translated: CASSSHRVSLDQPQHF.

This sequence joins TRBV4-1 and TRBJ2-1, with D perhaps assigned TRBD1 or TRBD2 (5 bases each). The CDR3 covers 13 residues. V was cut by 7 bases and J by 6 bases, with 13 bases left in between. Per germline, CDR1 MGHRA and CDR2 YSYEKL. The CDR3 DNA sequence: TGCGCCAGCAAGTCCCGGGACCCCAATGAGCAGTTCTTC. Translation: CASKSRDPNEQFF.

This rearrangement joins TRBV6-1 to TRBJ1-2; 7 bases map to TRBD1. V lost 6 bases to trimming and J lost 2 bases; unmatched junction nucleotides: 9. The V gene's germline CDR1 is MNHNS and CDR2 SASEGT. This CDR3 is built from 15 residues. CDR3 coding DNA: TGTGCCAGCAGGAAGCAACAGGGGCCGAACTATGGCTACACCTTC. This gives the protein CASRKQQGPNYGYTF.